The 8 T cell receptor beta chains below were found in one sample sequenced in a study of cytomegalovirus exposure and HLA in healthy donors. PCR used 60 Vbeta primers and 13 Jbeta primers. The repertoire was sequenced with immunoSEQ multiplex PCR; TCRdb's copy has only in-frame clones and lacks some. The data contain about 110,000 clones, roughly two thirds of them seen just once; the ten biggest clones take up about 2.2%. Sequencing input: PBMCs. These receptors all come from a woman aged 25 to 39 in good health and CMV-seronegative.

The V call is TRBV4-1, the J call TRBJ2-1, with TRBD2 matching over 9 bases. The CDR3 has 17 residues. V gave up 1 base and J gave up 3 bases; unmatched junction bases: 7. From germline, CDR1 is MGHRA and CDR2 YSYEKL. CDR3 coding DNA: TGCGCCAGCAGCCAAGGACCCGCTAGCGGGAACTACAATGAGCAGTTCTTC. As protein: CASSQGPASGNYNEQFF.

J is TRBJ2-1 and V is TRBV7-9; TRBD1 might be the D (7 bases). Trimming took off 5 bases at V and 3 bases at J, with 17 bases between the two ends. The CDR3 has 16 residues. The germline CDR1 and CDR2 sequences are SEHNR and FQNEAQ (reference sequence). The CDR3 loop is CASSAGGRAYYNEQFF. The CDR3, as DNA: TGTGCCAGCAGCGCAGGGGGGCGGGCCTACTACAATGAGCAGTTCTTC.

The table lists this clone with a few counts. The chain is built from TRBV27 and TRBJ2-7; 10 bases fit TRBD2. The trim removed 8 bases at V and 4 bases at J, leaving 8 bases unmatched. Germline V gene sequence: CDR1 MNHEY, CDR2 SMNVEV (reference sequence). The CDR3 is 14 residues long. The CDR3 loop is CASRIAGGLYEQYF. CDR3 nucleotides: TGTGCCAGCCGTATAGCGGGAGGCCTTTACGAGCAGTACTTC.

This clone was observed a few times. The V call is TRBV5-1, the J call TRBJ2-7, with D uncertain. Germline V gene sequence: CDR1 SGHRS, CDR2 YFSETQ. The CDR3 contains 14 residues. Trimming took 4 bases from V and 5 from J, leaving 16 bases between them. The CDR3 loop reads CASSLVSSLHEQYF. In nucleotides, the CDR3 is TGCGCCAGCAGCCTGGTTTCTAGTCTGCACGAGCAGTACTTC.

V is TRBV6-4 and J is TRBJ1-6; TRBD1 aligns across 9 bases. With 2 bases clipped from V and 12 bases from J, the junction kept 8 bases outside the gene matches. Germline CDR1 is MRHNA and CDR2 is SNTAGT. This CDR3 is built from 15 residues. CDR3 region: CASSDHRGPPKPLHF. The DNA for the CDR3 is TGTGCCAGCAGTGACCACAGGGGGCCCCCAAAACCCCTCCACTTT.

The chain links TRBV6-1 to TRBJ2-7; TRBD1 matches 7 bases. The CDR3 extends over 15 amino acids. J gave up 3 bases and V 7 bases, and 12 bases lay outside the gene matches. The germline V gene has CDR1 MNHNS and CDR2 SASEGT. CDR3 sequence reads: CASTRAGGNGYEQYF. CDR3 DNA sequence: TGTGCCAGCACCAGAGCAGGGGGAAACGGCTACGAGCAGTACTTC.

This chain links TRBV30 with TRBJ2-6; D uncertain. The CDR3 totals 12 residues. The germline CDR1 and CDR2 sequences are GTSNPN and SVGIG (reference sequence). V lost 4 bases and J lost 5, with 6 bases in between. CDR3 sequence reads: CAWTAWANVLTF. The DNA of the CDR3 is TGTGCCTGGACCGCGTGGGCCAACGTCCTGACTTTC.

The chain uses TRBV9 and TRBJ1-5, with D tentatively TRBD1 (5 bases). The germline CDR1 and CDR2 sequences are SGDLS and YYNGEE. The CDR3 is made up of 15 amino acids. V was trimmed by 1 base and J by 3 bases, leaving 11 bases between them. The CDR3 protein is CASSVQGGYNQPQHF. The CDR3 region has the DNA TGTGCCAGCAGCGTACAGGGAGGCTACAATCAGCCCCAGCATTTT. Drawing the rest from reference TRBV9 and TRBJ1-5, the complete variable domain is DSGVTQTPKHLITATGQRVTLRCSPRSGDLSVYWYQQSLDQGLQFLIQYYNGEERAKGNILERFSAQQFPDLHSELNLSSLELGDSALYFCASSVQGGYNQPQHFGDGTRLSIL.